Each of the 24 T cell receptor beta chains below was sequenced from the same sample in a study of response to subunit inactivated influenza vaccine. Each CDR3 protein is one row after TCRdb ran MiXCR on the RT-PCR reads. The data hold about 480,000 distinct CDR3 sequences, with 10% to 15% observed a single time. The source material was PBMCs from blood, sampled more than 35 days after vaccination. The receptors derive from a man aged 45-65 years who received an inactivated influenza vaccine.

Note on this clonotype: In this CDR3 the conserved last residue, phenylalanine or tryptophan, is missing, so a read error is likely. J is TRBJ2-1 and V is TRBV11-2; no definite D call. Germline V gene lookup returns CDR1 SGHAT and CDR2 FQNNGV. The CDR3 totals 16 residues. The germline V and J ends were trimmed by 0 bases and 0 bases, with 9 bases remaining between them. The CDR3 region is CASSLDLGFSYNEQFL. The CDR3, as DNA: TGTGCCAGCAGCTTAGATCTCGGGTTCTCCTACAATGAGCAGTTCTTG.

The chain is built from TRBV5-8 and TRBJ2-1, with 8 bases fitting TRBD1. Trimming at V came to 3 bases and at J to 7 bases, leaving 9 bases not matched to a gene. Germline V CDR1 and CDR2: SGHTS, YDEGEE. CDR3 length: 15 residues. CDR3 coding DNA: TGTGCCAGCAGCTCTCCCGGACAGGGCCAAAATGAGCAGTTCTTC. Protein: CASSSPGQGQNEQFF.

V usage is TRBV5-4 and J usage is TRBJ1-2; TRBD1 aligns across 7 bases. With V trimmed by 0 bases and J by 5 bases, 10 bases remained unmatched. This CDR3 is built from 16 residues. CDR1 is SGHNT and CDR2 is YYREEE in the germline V gene (reference sequence). The DNA of the CDR3 is TGTGCCAGCAGCTTGGGGGGACAGACGCCGGGATATGGCTACACCTTC. The encoded protein is CASSLGGQTPGYGYTF.

The V call is TRBV5-1, the J call TRBJ2-7, with 9 bases identical to TRBD2. This CDR3 region has 15 residues. Unmatched junction bases numbered 9, after V lost 7 bases and J lost 1 base. Per germline, CDR1 SGHRS and CDR2 YFSETQ. The CDR3 loop reads CASRPSGAGSYEQYF. Written as DNA, the CDR3 is TGCGCCAGCCGTCCTAGCGGGGCCGGGTCCTACGAGCAGTACTTC.

This clonotype has just a few counts. The V gene is TRBV29-1, the J gene TRBJ2-1; D is uncertain. Germline CDR1 reads SQVTM; CDR2 reads ANQGSEA. The V and J ends lost 4 bases and 0 bases respectively, with 4 bases between them. This CDR3 has 12 amino acids. For the CDR3, the DNA is TGCAGCGTTGTTAGCTCCTACAATGAGCAGTTCTTC. Encoded protein: CSVVSSYNEQFF.

There are many counts of this clonotype. V is TRBV10-3 and J is TRBJ2-1, with no clear D. The germline V and J ends were trimmed by 8 bases and 5 bases, with 7 bases remaining between them. CDR1 ENHRY and CDR2 SYGVKD come from the germline V gene. This CDR3 spans 11 amino acids. The CDR3 reads CAIYRDNEQFF. Here the CDR3 DNA reads TGTGCCATCTATAGGGACAATGAGCAGTTCTTC.

The rearrangement joins TRBV7-2 to TRBJ2-7; unclear D gene. V lost 5 bases to trimming and J lost 6 bases, with 11 bases between them. The CDR3 length is 12 residues. The germline V gene has CDR1 SGHTA and CDR2 FQGNSA. The CDR3 nucleotides read TGTGCCAGCAGCAGGGCTAGGAGCGAGCAGTACTTC. This encodes CASSRARSEQYF.

The rearrangement uses TRBV20-1 and TRBJ2-2, with 8 bases aligning to TRBD2. V shed 6 bases, J shed 4 bases, and the junction held 16 bases outside the gene matches. Germline lookup yields CDR1 DFQATT and CDR2 SNEGSKA (reference sequence). The CDR3 consists of 17 residues. CDR3 sequence reads: CSADPGGSGIITGELFF. In nucleotides, the CDR3 is TGCAGTGCAGATCCGGGAGGTAGCGGGATAATCACCGGGGAGCTGTTTTTT.

This clonotype was counted many times. The CDR3 sequence: CASSGGINEQFF. The CDR3 nucleotides are TGTGCCAGCAGTGGGGGCATCAATGAGCAGTTCTTC. The chain employs TRBV6-1 and TRBJ2-1; a possible D gene is TRBD1 (5 bases). Per the germline V gene, CDR1 is MNHNS and CDR2 is SASEGT. Deletions cut 4 bases from V and 6 bases from J, with 7 bases between. CDR3 size: 12 residues.

The V and J genes are TRBV12-3 or TRBV12-4 and TRBJ1-1, with 10 bases matching TRBD1. This CDR3 has 16 amino acids. With 3 bases clipped from V and 4 bases from J, the junction kept 8 bases outside the gene matches. CDR3 loop: CASSFRDRGRGTEAFF. As DNA, the CDR3 is TGTGCCAGCAGTTTCAGGGACAGGGGCCGTGGCACTGAAGCTTTCTTT.

This clonotype appeared many times. V gene TRBV5-6 combines with J gene TRBJ1-2, with D unclear. This CDR3 has 13 residues. Germline V gene lookup returns CDR1 SGHDT and CDR2 YYEEEE. With 4 bases removed from V and 1 base from J, the gap between germline ends came to 8 bases. In DNA, the CDR3 is TGTGCCAGCAGCGACACCGTTAACTATGGCTACACCTTC. As protein: CASSDTVNYGYTF.

This clonotype was counted a few times. This chain joins TRBV6-5 and TRBJ2-3; 10 bases agree with TRBD2. The CDR3 extends over 17 amino acids. Germline assignment: CDR1 MNHEY and CDR2 SVGAGI. The J segment lost 1 base and the V segment lost 1 base, leaving 5 bases of the junction unmatched. CDR3 in DNA: TGTGCCAGCAGTTACTTTGCGCTAGCGGGAGGCACAGATACGCAGTATTTT. Its translation: CASSYFALAGGTDTQYF.

The chain couples TRBV6-5 to TRBJ2-7, with a possible D match to TRBD1 (5 bases). V gave up 1 base and J gave up 6 bases, with 10 bases separating them. The CDR3 has 13 amino acids. Germline CDR1 reads MNHEY; CDR2 reads SVGAGI. CDR3 loop: CASSYWGSGEQYF. CDR3 sequence (DNA): TGTGCCAGCAGTTACTGGGGCTCGGGCGAGCAGTACTTC.

J is TRBJ2-5 and V is TRBV5-1; TRBD1 or TRBD2 may be the D gene (5 bases each). The CDR3 has 14 residues. Per germline, CDR1 SGHRS and CDR2 YFSETQ. Trimming took off 4 bases at V and 4 bases at J, with 14 bases between the two ends. CDR3 DNA: TGCGCCAGCAGCGCCGGACCGGGGCCAGAGACCCAGTACTTC. Amino acids: CASSAGPGPETQYF.

This clonotype was counted only a few times. V and J are TRBV20-1 and TRBJ1-2; 10 bases line up with TRBD1. After removal of 3 bases from V and 3 bases from J, the junction contained 4 bases not matched to a gene. The germline gives CDR1 DFQATT, CDR2 SNEGSKA (reference sequence). The CDR3 sequence is 14 residues long. CDR3 region: CSARRQGADYGYTF. In nucleotides, the CDR3 is TGCAGTGCTAGGAGACAGGGGGCGGACTATGGCTACACCTTC.

With regard to this clonotype: Without the conserved terminal phenylalanine or tryptophan, this CDR3 likely stems from a read error. This CDR3 reads CASSTRDWNTGELFS. The CDR3 DNA reads as TGTGCCAGCAGTACCCGGGACTGGAACACCGGGGAGCTGTTTTCT. The J gene is TRBJ2-2, the V gene TRBV12-3 or TRBV12-4, with TRBD2 as a possible D gene (6 bases). The V and J ends lost 5 bases and 1 base respectively, with 11 bases between them. This CDR3 has 15 residues.

This clonotype came up a few times. This sequence joins TRBV12-3 or TRBV12-4 and TRBJ1-1; 9 nucleotides line up with TRBD1. Trimming at V came to 6 bases and at J to 3 bases, leaving 8 bases not matched to a gene. The CDR3 sequence is 15 residues long. CDR3 protein: CASRPDRGSYTEAFF. Written as DNA, the CDR3 is TGTGCCAGCAGACCGGACAGGGGATCGTACACTGAAGCTTTCTTT.

V usage is TRBV7-6 and J usage is TRBJ2-1; 8 bases align to TRBD2. CDR3 size: 15 residues. CDR1 and CDR2 from the germline V gene are SGHVS and FNYEAQ. V was clipped by 5 bases and J by 6 bases; unmatched bases: 9. As DNA, the CDR3 is TGTGCCAGCAGCCCTATCTTAGGGACTAGCAATGAGCAGTTCTTC. This codes for CASSPILGTSNEQFF.

This clonotype was recorded at least ten times. This chain links TRBV4-1 with TRBJ2-7; 7 bases map to TRBD1. CDR1 MGHRA and CDR2 YSYEKL come from the germline V gene. This CDR3 has 14 amino acids. J lost 5 bases, V lost 3 bases, and 7 bases had no gene match. CDR3 coding DNA: TGCGCCAGCAGCCACCCGGGACAGCCTCACGAGCAGTACTTC. Translating gives CASSHPGQPHEQYF.

This clonotype was seen a handful of times. The chain couples TRBV12-3 or TRBV12-4 to TRBJ2-6; TRBD1 matches at 7 bases. The CDR3 runs 14 residues. V shed 8 bases, J shed 0 bases, and the junction held 1 base outside the gene matches. The CDR3 DNA sequence: TGTGCCAGCGGACAGGCCTCTGGGGCCAACGTCCTGACTTTC. Its protein product is CASGQASGANVLTF.

This clonotype came up a few times. The rearrangement uses TRBV11-2 and TRBJ2-1; 8 nucleotides match TRBD2. After removal of 5 bases from V and 3 bases from J, the junction contained 15 bases not matched to a gene. The CDR3 length is 18 residues. CDR1 and CDR2 (germline): SGHAT, FQNNGV. The CDR3 DNA sequence: TGTGCCAGCAGCCGCAGCGGGGGCTCTTCTAAGGTCTACAATGAGCAGTTCTTC. Its protein is CASSRSGGSSKVYNEQFF.

This clonotype was counted ten times or more. The junction does not match germline at one end; this may be a read error. V and J are TRBV5-1 and TRBJ2-3; 7 bases line up with TRBD2. Germline V lookup: CDR1 SGHRS, CDR2 YFSETQ. The CDR3 contains 14 residues. The CDR3 spells CASSLGGRTDTQYF. CDR3 bases: TGTGCCAGCAGCTTGGGCGGGAGAACAGATACGCAGTATTTT.

The rearrangement joins TRBV7-9 to TRBJ1-4, with D maybe TRBD1 (5 bases). The ends were cut back, 5 bases at V and 5 bases at J, with 12 bases in the middle. The CDR3 contains 14 residues. Germline V gene sequence: CDR1 SEHNR, CDR2 FQNEAQ (reference sequence). The CDR3 is CASSHRDGNEKLFF. CDR3 nucleotide sequence: TGTGCCAGCAGCCACCGGGACGGAAATGAAAAACTGTTTTTT.

The table lists this clonotype with a few counts. V is TRBV29-1 and J is TRBJ1-1; unclear D gene. Trimming took 4 bases from V and 0 from J, leaving 12 bases between them. Germline V CDR1 and CDR2: SQVTM, ANQGSEA. This CDR3 region has 14 residues. The CDR3 sequence is CSVAYGSVNTEAFF. In DNA form, the CDR3 reads TGCAGCGTTGCGTACGGTTCGGTGAACACTGAAGCTTTCTTT. Full variable domain (outside the CDR3, taken from reference TRBV29-1 and TRBJ1-1): SAVISQKPSRDICQRGTSLTIQCQVDSQVTMMFWYRQQPGQSLTLIATANQGSEATYESGFVIDKFPISRPNLTFSTLTVSNMSPEDSSIYLCSVAYGSVNTEAFFGQGTRLTVV.